Included here is one TCR beta chain sequence, with context. Its antigen is not known. Partitioning of CD4+ cells yielded a CD45RA+ naive subset and a CD45RA-negative memory subset. Deep-level running was used for the assay. Some clones are missing from TCRdb's copy, which holds only in-frame ones; the method was immunoSEQ multiplex PCR. The sample lists about 980,000 clones; 76% were seen once. This sample is part of a study of shared clonotypes between healthy human individuals. Study observations and caveats: Rarefaction analysis demonstrated incomplete sorted-subset sequencing notwithstanding large depth.

The TCR was taken from a man aged 18 to 29 in good health. Sequencing was performed on memory CD4+ T cells sorted from blood. As to subset: CD45RA-negative fraction.

CDR3: CASSDIAQRNTEAFF. CDR3 DNA sequence: TGTGCCAGCAGTGATATTGCCCAGCGGAACACTGAAGCTTTCTTT. The chain carries TRBV6-1 and TRBJ1-1; no firm D call. This CDR3 has 15 residues. Trimming cost V 3 bases and J 1 base, with 12 bases left between them. Germline CDR1 reads MNHNS; CDR2 reads SASEGT.